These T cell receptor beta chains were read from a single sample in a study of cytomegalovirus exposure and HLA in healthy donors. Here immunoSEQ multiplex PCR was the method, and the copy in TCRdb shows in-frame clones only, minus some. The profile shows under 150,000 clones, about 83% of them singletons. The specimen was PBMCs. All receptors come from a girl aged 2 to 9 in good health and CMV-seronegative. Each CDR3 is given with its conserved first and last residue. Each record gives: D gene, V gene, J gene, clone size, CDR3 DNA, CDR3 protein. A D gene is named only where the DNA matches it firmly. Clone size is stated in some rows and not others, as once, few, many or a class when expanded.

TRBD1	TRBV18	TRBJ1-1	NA	TGTGCCAGCTCACCGGGACAGGGGCGCGCCACTGAAGCTTTCTTT	CASSPGQGRATEAFF
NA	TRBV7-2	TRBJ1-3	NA	TGTGCCAGCAGCTTAATTTCAGGGCCTGGAAACACCATATATTTT	CASSLISGPGNTIYF
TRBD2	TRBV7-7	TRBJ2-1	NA	TGTGCCAGCAGCAACTACCCCAGCGGGAGTTATGAGCAGTTCTTC	CASSNYPSGSYEQFF
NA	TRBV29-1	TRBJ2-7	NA	TGCAGCGCGTACTGGACAGACAAACCCTACGAGCAGTACTTC	CSAYWTDKPYEQYF
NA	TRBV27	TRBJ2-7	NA	TGTGCCAGCAGGTTTAGGGCGGGACCTAACTACGAGCAGTACTTC	CASRFRAGPNYEQYF
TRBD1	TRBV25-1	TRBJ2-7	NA	TGTGCCAGCAGTGTGACCGGGACAGGGAACCACGAGCAGTACTTC	CASSVTGTGNHEQYF
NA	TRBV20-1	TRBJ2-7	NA	TGCAGTGCTACCGCGCCCTACGAGCAGTACTTC	CSATAPYEQYF
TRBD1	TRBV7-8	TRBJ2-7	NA	TGTGCCAGCAGCATGTGGGACAGCTACGAGCAGTACTTC	CASSMWDSYEQYF
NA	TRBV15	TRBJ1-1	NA	TGTGCCACCAGCAGAGAAAGAAGGGGTTACACTGAAGCTTTCTTT	CATSRERRGYTEAFF
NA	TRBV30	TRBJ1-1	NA	TGTGCCTGTGCAAAAGTGTCGTTCAGGGGAGTGAACACTGAAGCTTTCTTT	CACAKVSFRGVNTEAFF
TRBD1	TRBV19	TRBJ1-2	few	TGTGCCAGTAGTGATATCCGGGACCGCAGGGGGATGAGTACCTTC	CASSDIRDRRGMSTF
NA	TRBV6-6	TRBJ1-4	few	TGTGCCAGCAGTTATGATCAGGTGCCCGGTGAAAAACTGTTTTTT	CASSYDQVPGEKLFF
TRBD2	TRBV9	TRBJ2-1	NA	TGTGCCAGCAGCCTACGACTAGCGGGGGGAACCCACAATGAGCAGTTCTTC	CASSLRLAGGTHNEQFF
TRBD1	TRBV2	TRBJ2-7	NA	TGTGCCAGCAGAGCAGCCGGGACAGGGGGGTACGAGCAGTACTTC	CASRAAGTGGYEQYF
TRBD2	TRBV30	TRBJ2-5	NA	TGTGCCTGGGTCCCCGGGGGGGTGGTTGAGACCCAGTACTTC	CAWVPGGVVETQYF
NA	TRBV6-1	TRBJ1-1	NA	TGTGCCAGCAAAGATACAGGGACCACTGAAGCTTTCTTT	CASKDTGTTEAFF
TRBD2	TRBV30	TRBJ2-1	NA	TGTGCCTGGATGGCTAGCGGGCGCCAGCAGTTCTTC	CAWMASGRQQFF
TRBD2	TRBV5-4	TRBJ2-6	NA	TGTGCCAGCAGCTGCGGCGCCACTAGCGGTTACTCTGGGGCCAACGTACTGACTTTC	CASSCGATSGYSGANVLTF
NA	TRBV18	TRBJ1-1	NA	TGTGCCAGCTCCCCCTCGGGGGGGACAACTGAAGCTTTCTTT	CASSPSGGTTEAFF
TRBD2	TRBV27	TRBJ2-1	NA	TGTGCCAGCAGTTTAACTAGCGGGACCTACAATGAGCAGTTCTTC	CASSLTSGTYNEQFF
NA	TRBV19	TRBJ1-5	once	TGTGCCAGTAGTGGAAACGGGCAGCCCCAGCATTTT	CASSGNGQPQHF
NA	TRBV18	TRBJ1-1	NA	TGTGCCAGCTCACCTAATCAACAGGGGAACACTGAAGCTTTCTTT	CASSPNQQGNTEAFF
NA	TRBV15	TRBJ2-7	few	TGTGCCACCAGCAGAGATCCCGGCAGGGCGGCCTACGAGCAGTACTTC	CATSRDPGRAAYEQYF
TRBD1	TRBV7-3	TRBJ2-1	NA	TGTGCCAGCAGTCCCACAGGGGGCAGGAGGAATGAGCAGTTCTTC	CASSPTGGRRNEQFF
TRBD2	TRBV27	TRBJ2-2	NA	TGTGCCAGCAGTGACCGGACTAGCGGGGGGGCCGGGGAGCTGTTTTTT	CASSDRTSGGAGELFF
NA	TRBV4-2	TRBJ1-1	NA	TGTGCCAGCAGCCAAGTGAGGTTTCCCACTGAAGCTTTCTTT	CASSQVRFPTEAFF
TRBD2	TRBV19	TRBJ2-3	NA	TGTGCCAGTAGTATAGATACCGGGACTAGCGGGACGCAGTATTTT	CASSIDTGTSGTQYF
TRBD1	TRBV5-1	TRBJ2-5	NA	TGCGCCAGCAGCTTGGGGCAGGGGGTGGAAGAGACCCAGTACTTC	CASSLGQGVEETQYF
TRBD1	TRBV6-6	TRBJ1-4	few	TGTGCCAGCAGTGACAGGGGAATGTATGAAAAACTGTTTTTT	CASSDRGMYEKLFF
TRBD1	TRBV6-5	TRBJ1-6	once	TGTGCCAGCAGTTACTCGGTAACAGGGGGCAATTCACCCCTCCACTTT	CASSYSVTGGNSPLHF
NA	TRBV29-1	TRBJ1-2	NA	TGCAGCGTTCCGGCCACGGACACCTCAAATGCCTATGGCTACACCTTC	CSVPATDTSNAYGYTF
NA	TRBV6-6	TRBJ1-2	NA	TGTGCCAGCAGTTACGGGGGCACAAACTATGGCTACACCTTC	CASSYGGTNYGYTF
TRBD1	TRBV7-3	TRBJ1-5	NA	TGTGCCAGCAGCTTAGGACATCCCGACAGGGGCAACAATCAGCCCCAGCATTTT	CASSLGHPDRGNNQPQHF
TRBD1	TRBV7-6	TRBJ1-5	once	TGTGCCAGCAGCCAACACGGACAGGGCCAACTTCCTCAGCCCCAGCATTTT	CASSQHGQGQLPQPQHF
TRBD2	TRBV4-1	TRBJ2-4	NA	TGCGCCAGCAGCTTCGGACTAGCGGGGGGGCGGGCCAAAAACATTCAGTACTTC	CASSFGLAGGRAKNIQYF
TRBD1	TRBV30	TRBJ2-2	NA	TGTGGACAGGGGAGGTGGAACCCCGGGGAGCTGTTTTTT	CGQGRWNPGELFF
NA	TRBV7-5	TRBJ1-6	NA	TGTGCCAGAAGCTTCCCGGGACAGCACCTGAGCTCCTATAATTCACCCCTCCACTTT	CARSFPGQHLSSYNSPLHF
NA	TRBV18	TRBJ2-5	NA	TGTGCCAGCTCACCGAACAGGGTCTGGGAGACCCAGTACTTC	CASSPNRVWETQYF
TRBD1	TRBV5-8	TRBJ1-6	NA	TGTGCCAGCAGCTTGTCCTCCCAGAGACAGGGTTACAGTTCACCCCTCCACTTT	CASSLSSQRQGYSSPLHF
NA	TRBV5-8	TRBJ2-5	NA	TGTGCCAGCAGCCTATCTCGAGGTCCAGGGGAGACCCAGTACTTC	CASSLSRGPGETQYF
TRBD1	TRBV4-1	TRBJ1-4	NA	TGCGCCAGCAGCCAAGGTGGGACAGGGGGTTGGGAAAAACTGTTTTTT	CASSQGGTGGWEKLFF
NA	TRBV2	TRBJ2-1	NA	TGTGCCAGCATCCGACCACAGGTCTCTACAAATGAGCAGTTCTTC	CASIRPQVSTNEQFF
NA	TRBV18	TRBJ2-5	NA	TGTGCCAGCTCACCGCAGGCCCAAGAGACCCAGTACTTC	CASSPQAQETQYF
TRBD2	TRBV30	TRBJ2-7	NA	TGTGCCTGGGGACTAGGGAGGTCCTACGAGCAGTACTTC	CAWGLGRSYEQYF
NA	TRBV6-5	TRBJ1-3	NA	TGTGCCACCTTATTACAGGACAGTCCTGGAAACACCATATATTTT	CATLLQDSPGNTIYF
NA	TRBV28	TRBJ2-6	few	TGTGCCAGCAGTTTACGTCAGGGGACCTTCTCTGGGGCCAACGTCCTGACTTTC	CASSLRQGTFSGANVLTF